This TCR beta chain comes out of a study of chronic HIV infection and antiretroviral therapy. Trimming pared 1 base from V and 0 bases from J, leaving 12 bases between. The CDR3 sequence is 17 residues long. Germline lookup yields CDR1 SGHTA and CDR2 FQGNSA. TCRdb re-analysed the 5' RACE reads in MiXCR, keeping a single row per CDR3 protein. This sample has more than 30,000 distinct CDR3 sequences; more than 7.5% occur once, and the top ten carry over 2%. This clonotype was detected ten times or more. The receptor comes from an adult who had HIV and had not received antiretroviral therapy, or was an uninfected healthy control (not recorded which). This chain links TRBV7-2 with TRBJ1-4, with no clear D. Sequenced: peripheral blood. The CDR3 reads CASSLEIRRATNEKLFF. The CDR3 DNA is TGTGCCAGCAGCTTAGAAATCAGACGAGCAACTAATGAAAAACTGTTTTTT.